What follows are 28 T cell receptor beta chains derived from one specimen sequenced in a study of chemoradiotherapy in HPV16-positive cancers. The protocol was immunoSEQ multiplex PCR, while the TCRdb copy is restricted to in-frame clones and leaves out a portion. The repertoire holds around 8,800 clones, with approximately 84% as singletons. Material: tumor tissue, obtained from a patient who underwent chemoradiotherapy. The receptors originated from a human donor with HPV-associated anogenital cancer.

The chain joins TRBV19 to TRBJ1-1; tentatively, D is TRBD1 (6 bases). The CDR3 spans 16 residues. V lost 0 bases and J 1 base, leaving 12 bases between the germline ends. Germline V gives CDR1 LNHDA, CDR2 SQIVND (reference sequence). This CDR3 is CASSIDHREWNTEAFF. CDR3 DNA: TGTGCCAGTAGTATAGATCACAGGGAATGGAACACTGAAGCTTTCTTT.

J is TRBJ1-5 and V is TRBV30; D possibly corresponds to TRBD1 (6 bases). The CDR3 extends over 16 amino acids. V gave up 0 bases and J gave up 2 bases, with 14 bases separating them. Germline loops: CDR1 GTSNPN, CDR2 SVGIG (reference sequence). DNA of the CDR3: TGTGCCTGGAGTGTACAGGCAGGGGTCGGCAATCAGCCCCAGCATTTT. It specifies CAWSVQAGVGNQPQHF.

J is TRBJ2-1 and V is TRBV13, with 9 bases that match TRBD1. Trimming took 4 bases from V and 5 from J; bases not matched to a gene: 3. Germline V gene sequence: CDR1 PRHDT, CDR2 FYEKMQ (reference sequence). This CDR3 has 14 residues. CDR3 protein: CASSSGTGNNEQFF. The CDR3 coding sequence is TGTGCCAGCAGCTCCGGGACAGGGAACAATGAGCAGTTCTTC. Full variable domain (rest looked up from reference TRBV13 and TRBJ2-1): AAGVIQSPRHLIKEKRETATLKCYPIPRHDTVYWYQQGPGQDPQFLISFYEKMQSDKGSIPDRFSAQQFSDYHSELNMSSLELGDSALYFCASSSGTGNNEQFFGPGTRLTVL.

The gene calls are TRBV29-1 and TRBJ2-7; 12 bases fit TRBD2. This CDR3 is built from 12 residues. Unmatched junction bases numbered 4, after V lost 8 bases and J lost 5 bases. Per the germline V gene, CDR1 is SQVTM and CDR2 is ANQGSEA. This CDR3 reads CSFGLAGNEQYF. CDR3 in DNA: TGCAGCTTCGGACTAGCGGGAAACGAGCAGTACTTC.

J is TRBJ1-4 and V is TRBV18, with TRBD1 identical over 7 bases. Germline CDR1 reads KGHSH; CDR2 reads LQKENI. After removal of 4 bases from V and 8 bases from J, the junction contained 10 bases not matched to a gene. This CDR3 contains 15 residues. In nucleotides, the CDR3 is TGTGCCAGCTCACGGGGGGACAGAGGAGGCGAAAAACTGTTTTTT. This translates into CASSRGDRGGEKLFF.

This chain joins TRBV5-1 and TRBJ2-1; D might be TRBD1 (7 bases). CDR1 SGHRS and CDR2 YFSETQ come from the germline V gene. V lost 6 bases and J 1 base, leaving 14 bases between the germline ends. The CDR3 covers 15 residues. CDR3 residues: CASNPGGRSYNEQFF. The CDR3 coding sequence is TGCGCCAGCAACCCAGGGGGGAGGTCCTACAATGAGCAGTTCTTC.

This clone was seen a single time. The chain is built from TRBV27 and TRBJ2-1, with a tentative D call TRBD2 (5 bases). Germline assignment: CDR1 MNHEY and CDR2 SMNVEV (reference sequence). Trimming left V 11 bases short and J 2 bases short, with 13 bases between. The CDR3 is 13 residues long. DNA for the CDR3: TGTGCCGCAGCACCGGGGACCTACAATGAGCAGTTCTTC. Translating gives CAAAPGTYNEQFF.

The rearrangement joins TRBV7-9 to TRBJ1-2, with D uncertain. This CDR3 has 13 residues. V gave up 5 bases and J gave up 4 bases, with 11 bases separating them. Germline V gene data show CDR1 as SEHNR and CDR2 as FQNEAQ (reference sequence). The chain's CDR3 is CASSTPASYGYTF. As DNA, the CDR3 is TGTGCCAGCAGCACACCGGCTTCCTATGGCTACACCTTC.

This sequence joins TRBV10-2 and TRBJ1-4, with D maybe TRBD1 (5 bases). V lost 9 bases and J lost 8, with 16 bases in between. Germline V gene data show CDR1 as WSHSY and CDR2 as SAAADI. CDR3 size: 13 residues. CDR3 DNA: TGCGCCAGTGCGGGGGGGTCTGGAGAAAAACTGTTTTTT. Translated: CASAGGSGEKLFF.

The chain recombines TRBV4-2 with TRBJ1-2; D gene uncertain. Looked up from germline, CDR1 is LGHNA and CDR2 is YNFKEQ. This CDR3 contains 15 residues. V lost 0 bases, J lost 1 base, and 9 bases lay in between. For the CDR3, the DNA is TGTGCCAGCAGCCAAGAGGCTCAGGATAACTATGGCTACACCTTC. Translating gives CASSQEAQDNYGYTF.

The rearrangement uses TRBV28 and TRBJ1-6; no firm D call. This CDR3 has 15 amino acids. Per the germline V gene, CDR1 is MDHEN and CDR2 is SYDVKM. The ends were cut back, 3 bases at V and 0 bases at J, with 6 bases in the middle. CDR3 DNA: TGTGCCAGCAGTTTCAGTAGCTCCTATAATTCACCCCTCCACTTT. Residues: CASSFSSSYNSPLHF.

This clone was seen a handful of times. V is TRBV28 and J is TRBJ2-5; 8 bases line up with TRBD2. The V and J ends lost 6 bases and 4 bases, in that order; junction bases with no gene match: 7. The CDR3 has 14 residues. Per germline, CDR1 MDHEN and CDR2 SYDVKM. CDR3 amino acids: CASRSSGGGETQYF. The CDR3 DNA reads as TGTGCCAGCAGATCTTCGGGGGGGGGAGAGACCCAGTACTTC.

This clone was detected a few times. The V call is TRBV27, the J call TRBJ1-3, with no clear D. V was cut by 3 bases and J by 7 bases, with 16 bases left in between. This CDR3 region has 15 residues. The germline gives CDR1 MNHEY, CDR2 SMNVEV (reference sequence). The CDR3 is CASSFNPPGRNTIYF. The CDR3 DNA reads TGTGCCAGCAGTTTTAATCCTCCCGGGAGGAACACCATATATTTT.

This sequence joins TRBV19 and TRBJ2-3; possible D gene TRBD1, 6 bases. Trimming removed 4 bases at V and 4 bases at J, with 12 bases between. The CDR3 totals 14 residues. CDR1 LNHDA and CDR2 SQIVND come from the germline V gene (reference sequence). This CDR3 reads CASSTKQGPDTQYF. CDR3 in DNA: TGTGCCAGTAGTACCAAACAGGGACCAGATACGCAGTATTTT. Complete variable domain (other parts from reference TRBV19 and TRBJ2-3): DGGITQSPKYLFRKEGQNVTLSCEQNLNHDAMYWYRQDPGQGLRLIYYSQIVNDFQKGDIAEGYSVSREKKESFPLTVTSAQKNPTAFYLCASSTKQGPDTQYFGPGTRLTVL.

The chain joins TRBV28 to TRBJ2-5, with 8 bases fitting TRBD2. With V trimmed by 2 bases and J by 5 bases, 7 bases remained unmatched. Germline V gene lookup returns CDR1 MDHEN and CDR2 SYDVKM. The CDR3 consists of 15 residues. CDR3 bases: TGTGCCAGCAGTTTAGCCGGGGGGGGAAGTGAGACCCAGTACTTC. Translated: CASSLAGGGSETQYF.

The table lists this clone with a few counts. V is TRBV2 and J is TRBJ1-2, with TRBD1 matching over 8 bases. J lost 2 bases, V lost 6 bases, and 8 bases had no gene match. Germline CDR1 and CDR2: SNHLY and FYNNEI. This CDR3 has 15 residues. CDR3 sequence reads: CASSVDRASNYGYTF. The DNA for the CDR3 is TGTGCCAGCAGCGTGGACAGGGCTTCCAACTATGGCTACACCTTC.

The chain combines TRBV6-1 with TRBJ1-2; D possibly corresponds to TRBD1 (5 bases). Trimming left V 7 bases short and J 2 bases short, with 11 bases between. CDR3 size: 13 residues. The germline V gene encodes CDR1 MNHNS and CDR2 SASEGT. The CDR3 protein is CASKGHGNYGYTF. The CDR3, as DNA: TGTGCCAGCAAGGGGCACGGGAACTATGGCTACACCTTC.

The chain links TRBV2 to TRBJ2-5, with a weak D call TRBD1 (7 bases). The CDR3 consists of 15 residues. Trimming cost V 4 bases and J 5 bases, with 17 bases left between them. The germline CDR1 and CDR2 sequences are SNHLY and FYNNEI. The CDR3 protein is CASSVQGGIRETQYF. CDR3 coding DNA: TGTGCCAGCAGTGTGCAGGGGGGAATCAGGGAGACCCAGTACTTC.

The rearrangement joins TRBV7-2 to TRBJ2-2; D perhaps matches TRBD2 (6 bases). The length of the CDR3 is 13 residues. Germline V CDR1 and CDR2: SGHTA, FQGNSA. The V end lost 5 bases, the J end lost 5 bases, and 9 bases lay between the germline ends. The CDR3 bases are TGTGCCAGCAGCGCGGCGGGGACCGGGGAGCTGTTTTTT. Protein product: CASSAAGTGELFF. Full variable domain (rest looked up from reference TRBV7-2 and TRBJ2-2): GAGVSQSPSNKVTEKGKDVELRCDPISGHTALYWYRQSLGQGLEFLIYFQGNSAPDKSGLPSDRFSAERTGGSVSTLTIQRTQQEDSAVYLCASSAAGTGELFFGEGSRLTVL.

Note on this clone: Sequence at one end of the junction differs from germline and may be a read error. This sample includes further DNA sequences coding for the same CDR3. V is TRBV11-2 and J is TRBJ1-5; tentatively, D is TRBD1 (5 bases). This CDR3 has 16 residues. From germline, CDR1 is SGHAT and CDR2 FQNNGV. The CDR3 spells CASSLGSGKSNQPQHF. The CDR3 DNA reads TGTGCCAGCAGCTTAGGGTCAGGGAAGAGCAATCAGCCTCAGCATTTT.

DNA of the CDR3: TGTGCCAGCAGCCAAGGACAGACAGGGGGCGGTAACTATGGCTACACCTTC. Amino acid sequence: CASSQGQTGGGNYGYTF. The chain carries TRBV4-2 and TRBJ1-2; TRBD1 aligns across 10 bases. This CDR3 spans 17 amino acids. With 1 base clipped from V and 1 base from J, the junction kept 6 bases outside the gene matches. Germline values: CDR1 LGHNA, CDR2 YNFKEQ.

This clone was seen a few times. The gene calls are TRBV29-1 and TRBJ2-3, with D unclear. Germline loops: CDR1 SQVTM, CDR2 ANQGSEA. The V end lost 1 base, the J end lost 2 bases, and 10 bases lay between the germline ends. The CDR3 loop spans 14 amino acids. DNA of the CDR3: TGCAGCGTTGAAGGTTTTACCCACACAGATACGCAGTATTTT. This translates into CSVEGFTHTDTQYF.

This chain connects TRBV7-9 to TRBJ2-4, with D tentatively TRBD2 (6 bases). The CDR3 spans 16 residues. Trimming took 2 bases from V and 4 from J, leaving 15 bases between them. Germline V lookup: CDR1 SEHNR, CDR2 FQNEAQ (reference sequence). DNA of the CDR3: TGTGCCAGCAGCTTATTAAGGAGGGATACAAAAAACATTCAGTACTTC. Translated: CASSLLRRDTKNIQYF. Looking up the rest from reference TRBV7-9 and TRBJ2-4 gives the full variable domain: DTGVSQNPRHKITKRGQNVTFRCDPISEHNRLYWYRQTLGQGPEFLTYFQNEAQLEKSRLLSDRFSAERPKGSFSTLEIQRTEQGDSAMYLCASSLLRRDTKNIQYFGAGTRLSVL.

This chain connects TRBV9 to TRBJ1-5; 8 bases match TRBD1. CDR1 SGDLS and CDR2 YYNGEE come from the germline V gene. Trimming cost V 4 bases and J 3 bases; bases outside gene matches: 6. CDR3 length equals 15 residues. The CDR3 nucleotides read TGTGCCAGCAGCCCGACGGGACAGGACAATCAGCCCCAGCATTTT. Its translation: CASSPTGQDNQPQHF.

The chain employs TRBV19 and TRBJ2-6; 7 nucleotides match TRBD1. Germline loops: CDR1 LNHDA, CDR2 SQIVND (reference sequence). This CDR3 is built from 15 residues. The V segment lost 7 bases and the J segment 1 base; nucleotides outside the gene matches: 4. For the CDR3, the DNA is TGTGCCAGTAAGACGACAGGGTCTGGGGCCAACGTCCTGACTTTC. Protein: CASKTTGSGANVLTF. Looking up the rest from reference TRBV19 and TRBJ2-6 gives the full variable domain: DGGITQSPKYLFRKEGQNVTLSCEQNLNHDAMYWYRQDPGQGLRLIYYSQIVNDFQKGDIAEGYSVSREKKESFPLTVTSAQKNPTAFYLCASKTTGSGANVLTFGAGSRLTVL.

The chain joins TRBV19 to TRBJ2-3; 9 nucleotides line up with TRBD1. Losses at the gene ends were 4 bases for V and 2 bases for J; bases not matched to a gene: 7. This CDR3 region has 16 residues. The germline V gene has CDR1 LNHDA and CDR2 SQIVND (reference sequence). CDR3 sequence (DNA): TGTGCCAGTAGTAACGGAGGGACAGGGAACACAGATACGCAGTATTTT. It yields the protein CASSNGGTGNTDTQYF.

The V gene is TRBV7-2, the J gene TRBJ1-2; 7 positions match TRBD1. The CDR3 is made up of 14 amino acids. The germline V gene encodes CDR1 SGHTA and CDR2 FQGNSA. The V segment lost 5 bases and the J segment 6 bases; nucleotides outside the gene matches: 9. The chain's CDR3 is CASSKRQGAHGYTF. CDR3 nucleotide sequence: TGTGCCAGCAGCAAGAGACAGGGAGCTCATGGCTACACCTTC.

The V call is TRBV10-3, the J call TRBJ2-1; D uncertain. Deletions cut 3 bases from V and 9 bases from J, with 12 bases between. This CDR3 comprises 13 residues. In germline, CDR1 is ENHRY, CDR2 SYGVKD. The CDR3 sequence is CAISDRNKGEQFF. The CDR3 region has the DNA TGTGCCATCAGTGACCGGAACAAAGGTGAGCAGTTCTTC.